The 15 T cell receptor beta chains presented below share a single source sample, sequenced in a study of T cells after yellow fever vaccination. TCRdb reprocessed the 5' RACE reads via MiXCR and lists one record per CDR3 protein. The table has 160,000 or so distinct CDR3 sequences, around 7.2% seen once. The specimen was CD4+ T cells sorted from PBMCs, collected 5 days after the first yellow fever vaccination. These receptors originate from a man between 18 and 29 years old who received the YFV17D yellow fever vaccine.

The sample holds many counts of this clonotype. The V gene is TRBV28, the J gene TRBJ2-1, with D possibly matching TRBD2 (7 bases). V lost 4 bases to trimming and J lost 4 bases, with 17 bases between them. CDR1 and CDR2 from the germline V gene are MDHEN and SYDVKM. The CDR3 sequence is 16 residues long. CDR3 nucleotide sequence: TGTGCCAGCAGTTCCCCCGGGGGGCCACTTTACAATGAGCAGTTCTTC. Translated: CASSSPGGPLYNEQFF.

The J gene is TRBJ2-5, the V gene TRBV27; TRBD2 is a possible D gene (6 bases). Germline lookup yields CDR1 MNHEY and CDR2 SMNVEV (reference sequence). The CDR3 totals 15 residues. V was trimmed by 5 bases and J by 1 base, leaving 14 bases between them. The CDR3 reads CASSLARGSQETQYF. The CDR3 nucleotides are TGTGCCAGCAGTCTAGCTCGGGGGAGCCAAGAGACCCAGTACTTC.

This clonotype was counted ten times or more. The chain links TRBV12-3 or TRBV12-4 to TRBJ2-3; a weak D match, TRBD1 (5 bases). CDR3 length: 15 amino acids. V lost 7 bases to trimming and J lost 1 base, with 15 bases between them. CDR3 protein: CASISNQGRTDTQYF. The CDR3 DNA is TGTGCCAGCATCTCCAATCAGGGCCGCACAGATACGCAGTATTTT.

There are a few counts of this clonotype. The V call is TRBV5-4, the J call TRBJ2-5; the D is unclear. Germline lookup yields CDR1 SGHNT and CDR2 YYREEE (reference sequence). This CDR3 has 14 residues. With 4 bases removed from V and 2 bases from J, the gap between germline ends came to 12 bases. CDR3 coding DNA: TGTGCCAGCAGCAAACCCGGTAATCAAGAGACCCAGTACTTC. Its protein is CASSKPGNQETQYF.

This clonotype was picked up many times. J is TRBJ2-3 and V is TRBV20-1; 10 nucleotides line up with TRBD2. Germline loops: CDR1 DFQATT, CDR2 SNEGSKA (reference sequence). V shed 4 bases and J 7 bases; nucleotides not matched to a gene: 5. The CDR3 is made up of 13 amino acids. The DNA for the CDR3 is TGCAGTGCTAACGGACTAGCGGTTTATACGCAGTATTTT. This encodes CSANGLAVYTQYF.

The genes are TRBV5-1 and TRBJ1-2, with a tentative D call TRBD1 (5 bases). Germline CDR1 SGHRS, CDR2 YFSETQ. The CDR3 sequence is 13 residues long. V was cut by 0 bases and J by 6 bases, with 9 bases left in between. CDR3 coding DNA: TGCGCCAGCAGCTTGGCCCAGGGCCATGGCTACACCTTC. Protein product: CASSLAQGHGYTF.

The sample holds many counts of this clonotype. V and J are TRBV12-3 or TRBV12-4 and TRBJ1-2; D is unresolved. There are 13 residues in the CDR3. Deletions cut 6 bases from V and 0 bases from J, with 8 bases between. Here the CDR3 reads CASRPGSNYGYTF. The CDR3 DNA is TGTGCCAGCAGACCGGGATCTAACTATGGCTACACCTTC.

This clonotype showed up many times. This chain uses TRBV5-6 with TRBJ2-6; 7 nucleotides align to TRBD1. This CDR3 region has 17 residues. The V and J ends lost 1 base and 0 bases, in that order; junction bases with no gene match: 4. Germline V gene data show CDR1 as SGHDT and CDR2 as YYEEEE. The CDR3, as DNA: TGTGCCAGCAGCTTGATGGACAGGAGCTCTGGGGCCAACGTCCTGACTTTC. Translated: CASSLMDRSSGANVLTF.

This clonotype was observed many times. The chain carries TRBV4-1 and TRBJ2-5; D unclear. Germline values: CDR1 MGHRA, CDR2 YSYEKL. Trimming took 4 bases from V and 0 from J, leaving 9 bases between them. The CDR3 contains 14 residues. CDR3 amino acids: CASSRSGYQETQYF. DNA of the CDR3: TGCGCCAGCAGCCGTTCGGGTTACCAAGAGACCCAGTACTTC.

This clonotype was seen only a few times. V and J are TRBV25-1 and TRBJ1-2; 7 nucleotides agree with TRBD1. CDR1 MGHDK and CDR2 SYGVNS come from the germline V gene. Trimming removed 7 bases from V and 4 bases from J; junction bases left unmatched: 9. This CDR3 is built from 14 residues. CDR3: CASIRGQFSYGYTF. CDR3 nucleotide sequence: TGTGCCAGCATTAGGGGACAGTTTTCCTATGGCTACACCTTC.

This clonotype was detected ten times or more. This sequence joins TRBV5-1 and TRBJ2-5; 7 bases are shared with TRBD1. Germline CDR1 and CDR2: SGHRS and YFSETQ. V lost 0 bases and J lost 2; bases outside the gene matches: 4. This CDR3 region has 15 residues. The CDR3 bases are TGCGCCAGCAGCTTGGCCCCGGGACAGCAAGAGACCCAGTACTTC. Protein: CASSLAPGQQETQYF. The full variable domain, with the rest looked up from reference TRBV5-1 and TRBJ2-5, is KAGVTQTPRYLIKTRGQQVTLSCSPISGHRSVSWYQQTPGQGLQFLFEYFSETQRNKGNFPGRFSGRQFSNSRSEMNVSTLELGDSALYLCASSLAPGQQETQYFGPGTRLLVL.

This clonotype showed up just a few times. The chain combines TRBV20-1 with TRBJ1-5, with D tentatively TRBD1 (5 bases). V lost 2 bases and J lost 7, with 21 bases in between. The CDR3 is 16 residues long. Germline loops: CDR1 DFQATT, CDR2 SNEGSKA (reference sequence). This chain's CDR3 is CSARTRQSSIRQPQHF. The CDR3, as DNA: TGCAGTGCTAGAACGCGACAGTCTTCGATCCGACAGCCCCAGCATTTT.

In this sample, this clonotype turned up a few times. The chain couples TRBV5-1 to TRBJ1-3, with 8 bases that match TRBD1. V was pared by 0 bases and J by 2 bases, with 1 base of the junction left unmatched. This CDR3 comprises 15 residues. The germline V gene encodes CDR1 SGHRS and CDR2 YFSETQ. The CDR3 sequence: CASSLATGAGNTIYF. In DNA form, the CDR3 reads TGCGCCAGCAGCTTGGCGACAGGGGCTGGAAACACCATATATTTT.

The CDR3 nucleotides are TGTGCCAGCAGCAAGCGGTCTAGCACAGATACGCAGTATTTT. Its protein product is CASSKRSSTDTQYF. This chain links TRBV5-4 with TRBJ2-3; D is possibly TRBD2 (5 bases). V was shortened by 4 bases and J by 0 bases, with 9 bases between the two germline ends. Germline V gene data show CDR1 as SGHNT and CDR2 as YYREEE (reference sequence). The CDR3 runs 14 residues.

This clonotype showed up just a few times. The chain combines TRBV14 with TRBJ1-1, with 8 bases that match TRBD1. The CDR3 has 19 amino acids. V shed 0 bases and J 2 bases; nucleotides not matched to a gene: 14. Germline CDR1 and CDR2: SGHDN and FVKESK. CDR3 amino acids: CASSQDWGALDRENTEAFF. The CDR3 coding sequence is TGTGCCAGCAGCCAAGATTGGGGGGCGTTGGACAGGGAAAACACTGAAGCTTTCTTT.